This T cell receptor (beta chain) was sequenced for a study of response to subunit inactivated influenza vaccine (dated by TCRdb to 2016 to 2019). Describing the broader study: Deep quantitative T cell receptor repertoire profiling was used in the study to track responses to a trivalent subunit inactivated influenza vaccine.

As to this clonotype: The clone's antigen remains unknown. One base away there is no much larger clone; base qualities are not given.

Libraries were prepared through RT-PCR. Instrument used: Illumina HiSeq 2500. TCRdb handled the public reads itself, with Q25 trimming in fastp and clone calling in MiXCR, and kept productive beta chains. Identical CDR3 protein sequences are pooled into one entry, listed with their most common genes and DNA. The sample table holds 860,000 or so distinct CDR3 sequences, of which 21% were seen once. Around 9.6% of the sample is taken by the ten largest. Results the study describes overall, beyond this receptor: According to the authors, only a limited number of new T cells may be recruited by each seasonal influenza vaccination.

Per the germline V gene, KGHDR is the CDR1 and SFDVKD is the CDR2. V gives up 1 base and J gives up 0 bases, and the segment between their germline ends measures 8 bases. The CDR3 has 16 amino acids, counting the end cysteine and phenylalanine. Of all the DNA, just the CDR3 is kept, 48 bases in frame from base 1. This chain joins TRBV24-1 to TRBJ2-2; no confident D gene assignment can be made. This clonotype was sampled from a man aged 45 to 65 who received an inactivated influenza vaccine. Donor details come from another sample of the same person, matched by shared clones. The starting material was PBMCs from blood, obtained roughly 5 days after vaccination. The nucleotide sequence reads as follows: TGTGCCACCAGTGATTTTTCCGTTTCGAACACCGGGGAGCTGTTTTTT. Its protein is CATSDFSVSNTGELFF.